The clone carrying this T cell receptor (beta chain) showed up just once. The antigen is unknown. The table came from immunoSEQ multiplex PCR; TCRdb's copy has only in-frame clones and leaves some out. Counted here are several thousand clones, roughly 79% occurring once; the ten biggest clones make up around a sixth. The sample belongs to a study of T cell clones after liver transplantation. About the research overall: TCRbeta sequencing after a pre-transplant mixed lymphocyte reaction identified graft-donor-reactive clones, later tracked in post-transplant blood. General study points: A larger donor-reactive than third-party decline suggested partial antigen-specific deletion.

The CDR3 is made up of 14 amino acids. CDR1 is MNHEY and CDR2 is SVGAGI in the germline V gene. After removal of 5 bases from V and 4 bases from J, the junction contained 4 bases not matched to a gene. The chain recombines TRBV6-5 with TRBJ1-5; 8 bases agree with TRBD1. Here the sequenced sample was CD8+ T cells from blood, taken before liver transplant. This TCR derives from a human donor who received a liver transplant. The CDR3 DNA reads as TGTGCCAGCAGTCCTACAGGGGGGAATCAGCCCCAGCATTTT. Translation: CASSPTGGNQPQHF.